The present T cell receptor (beta chain) was sequenced within a study of OX40 agonist ivuxolimab in advanced cancers. Across the whole study: Patients with hepatocellular carcinoma, melanoma, renal cell or head and neck cancer made up the dose-escalation patients. Overall study results and limits: The work left the antigen specificity of expanded peripheral T cells undetermined. There was clonal expansion of CD4+ and CD8+ blood T cells by week 6 at 0.1 to 3.0 mg/kg.

Repertoires were generated with immunoSEQ multiplex PCR, while TCRdb's copy carries only in-frame clones and drops some. The repertoire includes fewer than 85,000 clones, 86% of them detected once, and around 0.7% sits in the top ten. CDR3 length: 17 residues. After removal of 3 bases from V and 0 bases from J, the junction contained 7 bases not matched to a gene. In germline, CDR1 is MDHEN, CDR2 SYDVKM. In the case of this clone: No antigen is known for it.

Blood sampling took place at baseline, cycle 4 day 1, and cycle 7 day 1. The sample here was CD4+ or CD8+ T cells sorted from blood, taken in a trial of the OX40 agonist ivuxolimab. This clonotype was obtained from an adult with an advanced solid tumor such as melanoma, head and neck, liver or kidney cancer. This rearrangement joins TRBV28 to TRBJ1-1; 10 nucleotides agree with TRBD1. DNA for the CDR3: TGTGCCAGCAGTTTCCTGGGGACAGGGGTCATGAACACTGAAGCTTTCTTT. This translates into CASSFLGTGVMNTEAFF. Full variable domain (missing parts from reference TRBV28 and TRBJ1-1): DVKVTQSSRYLVKRTGEKVFLECVQDMDHENMFWYRQDPGLGLRLIYFSYDVKMKEKGDIPEGYSVSREKKERFSLILESASTNQTSMYLCASSFLGTGVMNTEAFFGQGTRLTVV.